Each of the 15 T cell receptor beta chains below was sequenced from the same sample in a study of T and B cells in COVID-19 patients. TRB was amplified from about 250-500 ng of blood genomic DNA. TRB rearrangements were amplified by multiplex PCR with BIOMED2 TRB-A/B primers. TCRdb analysed the multiplex PCR reads with MiXCR anew, one entry per CDR3 protein. The table has 8,300 or so distinct CDR3 sequences, over 20% seen once. Sequenced: blood. These receptors all come from a human donor with active COVID-19.

This clonotype was observed a handful of times. This rearrangement joins TRBV13 to TRBJ2-1; 13 bases are a match to TRBD2. With V trimmed by 4 bases and J by 8 bases, 8 bases remained unmatched. The germline gives CDR1 PRHDT, CDR2 FYEKMQ (reference sequence). CDR3 length equals 16 residues. CDR3 region: CASSSRTSGSPYEQFF. CDR3 coding DNA: TGTGCCAGCAGCTCTCGGACTAGCGGGAGCCCCTATGAGCAGTTCTTC. Full variable domain (missing parts from reference TRBV13 and TRBJ2-1): AAGVIQSPRHLIKEKRETATLKCYPIPRHDTVYWYQQGPGQDPQFLISFYEKMQSDKGSIPDRFSAQQFSDYHSELNMSSLELGDSALYFCASSSRTSGSPYEQFFGPGTRLTVL.

In its sample, this clonotype is medium-sized. V and J are TRBV19 and TRBJ2-3; 7 bases align to TRBD2. V shed 10 bases and J 6 bases; nucleotides not matched to a gene: 13. CDR3 length equals 14 residues. CDR1 is LNHDA, CDR2 SQIVND, per germline (reference sequence). The CDR3 region is CATEGGPGSDTQYF. CDR3 sequence (DNA): TGTGCCACCGAGGGAGGGCCCGGGTCCGATACGCAGTATTTT.

This chain links TRBV4-3 with TRBJ2-3; the D call may be TRBD1 or TRBD2 (5 bases each). CDR3 size: 15 residues. V lost 4 bases to trimming and J lost 7 bases, with 18 bases between them. Germline V CDR1 and CDR2: LGHNA, YSLEER. The CDR3 spells CASSRGSDEGNTQYF. Here the CDR3 DNA reads TGCGCCAGCAGCCGGGGGAGTGATGAGGGGAATACGCAGTATTTT.

This clonotype was seen ten or more times. This chain links TRBV6-5 with TRBJ2-1, with 9 nucleotides matching TRBD2. In germline, CDR1 is MNHEY, CDR2 SVGAGI. V was pared by 6 bases and J by 2 bases, with 5 bases of the junction left unmatched. CDR3 length equals 15 residues. CDR3 coding DNA: TGTGCCAGCAGCCCAGCGGGGGGAGCCTACAATGAGCAGTTCTTC. The encoded protein is CASSPAGGAYNEQFF.

This clonotype was seen a few times. The chain has TRBV7-9 and TRBJ1-2, with TRBD1 identical over 10 bases. This CDR3 comprises 15 residues. The junction had 9 bases not matched to a gene; V was cut back by 5 bases and J by 6 bases. Germline lookup yields CDR1 SEHNR and CDR2 FQNEAQ (reference sequence). The CDR3 protein is CASSPTGGQPDGYTF. CDR3 in DNA: TGTGCCAGCAGCCCGACAGGGGGCCAACCGGATGGCTACACCTTC.

Only a few counts were recorded for this clonotype. This chain connects TRBV12-3 or TRBV12-4 to TRBJ1-5, with 8 bases matching TRBD1. V gave up 7 bases and J gave up 2 bases; unmatched junction bases: 4. There are 14 residues in the CDR3. For the CDR3, the DNA is TGTGCCAGCACCCAGACAGGGGGCAATCAGCCCCAGCATTTT. It codes for CASTQTGGNQPQHF.

The chain is built from TRBV7-9 and TRBJ2-1, with TRBD1 matching over 9 bases. CDR1 and CDR2 from the germline V gene are SEHNR and FQNEAQ (reference sequence). V lost 6 bases and J lost 5; bases outside the gene matches: 5. The CDR3 is 14 residues long. The chain's CDR3 is CASSSGTGNNEQFF. The CDR3 DNA is TGTGCCAGCAGTTCCGGGACAGGGAACAATGAGCAGTTCTTC.

This clonotype has a handful of counts. CDR3 in amino acids: CASSLAGQVYEQYF. The CDR3 DNA reads TGTGCCAGCAGCTTGGCGGGACAGGTCTACGAGCAGTACTTC. The genes are TRBV5-6 and TRBJ2-7, with 8 nucleotides matching TRBD1. V trimming: 0 bases; J trimming: 3 bases; junction bases outside the gene matches: 2. CDR1 SGHDT and CDR2 YYEEEE come from the germline V gene. This CDR3 has 14 residues. Drawing the rest from reference TRBV5-6 and TRBJ2-7, the complete variable domain is DAGVTQSPTHLIKTRGQQVTLRCSPKSGHDTVSWYQQALGQGPQFIFQYYEEEERQRGNFPDRFSGHQFPNYSSELNVNALLLGDSALYLCASSLAGQVYEQYFGPGTRLTVT.

V gene TRBV6-6 combines with J gene TRBJ2-1; perhaps TRBD1 as D (6 bases). Germline V gene sequence: CDR1 MNHNY, CDR2 SVGAGI (reference sequence). With 5 bases removed from V and 0 bases from J, the gap between germline ends came to 17 bases. CDR3 length: 17 amino acids. The CDR3 loop is CASSLEGGLSSYNEQFF. The CDR3 coding sequence is TGTGCCAGCAGTCTAGAAGGGGGTTTGAGCTCCTACAATGAGCAGTTCTTC.

This clonotype is categorized as medium-sized (0.01 to 0.1%). The chain couples TRBV29-1 to TRBJ2-7; 7 bases are shared with TRBD1. CDR1 and CDR2 (germline): SQVTM, ANQGSEA. The CDR3 covers 16 residues. The trim removed 2 bases at V and 0 bases at J, leaving 10 bases unmatched. CDR3 loop: CSVETGEDVDSYEQYF. CDR3 DNA: TGCAGCGTTGAAACAGGGGAAGATGTGGACTCCTACGAGCAGTACTTC.

The chain uses TRBV6-5 and TRBJ1-6; D uncertain. The CDR3 extends over 19 amino acids. The V gene lost 0 bases and the J gene lost 0 bases, with 15 bases spanning the gap. Germline V gene lookup returns CDR1 MNHEY and CDR2 SVGAGI. The CDR3 region has the DNA TGTGCCAGCAGTTACTCGCTCAGGCCAGGCAGCTCCTATAATTCACCCCTCCACTTT. Protein: CASSYSLRPGSSYNSPLHF.

The rearrangement links TRBV4-3 to TRBJ2-7; D possibly matches TRBD1 or TRBD2 (6 bases each). In germline, CDR1 is LGHNA, CDR2 YSLEER. Trimming took 4 bases from V and 2 from J, leaving 15 bases between them. This CDR3 region has 15 residues. CDR3 bases: TGCGCCAGCAGCCGGGAGGAGGGGGGAGCCTACGAGCAGTACTTC. This translates into CASSREEGGAYEQYF.

The chain couples TRBV4-3 to TRBJ1-2; the D gene is possibly TRBD1 (5 bases). Trimming pared 4 bases from V and 3 bases from J, leaving 12 bases between. Germline-derived CDR1 and CDR2 are LGHNA and YSLEER. The CDR3 is made up of 14 amino acids. The CDR3 DNA is TGCGCCAGCAGCCGGGCAGGGCGGGACTATGGCTACACCTTC. Its protein product is CASSRAGRDYGYTF.

By frequency in the sample, this clonotype is medium-sized (0.01 to 0.1%). This chain links TRBV27 with TRBJ2-7, with TRBD2 identical over 7 bases. The V gene's germline CDR1 is MNHEY and CDR2 SMNVEV (reference sequence). V trimming: 3 bases; J trimming: 4 bases; junction bases outside the gene matches: 12. The CDR3 loop spans 16 amino acids. As DNA, the CDR3 is TGTGCCAGCAGTTTCGCCGGGACTACTCACCGGTACGAGCAGTACTTC. Amino acids: CASSFAGTTHRYEQYF.

This clonotype has just a few counts. The chain has TRBV12-3 or TRBV12-4 and TRBJ2-7, with a tentative D call TRBD1 (5 bases). Trimming pared 4 bases from V and 2 bases from J, leaving 9 bases between. This CDR3 is built from 13 residues. The CDR3 sequence is CASSSDSTYEQYF. The DNA of the CDR3 is TGTGCCAGCAGTTCCGACAGTACCTACGAGCAGTACTTC.